One T cell receptor beta chain is described in this entry. The antigen is undetermined. This specimen comes from a study of T cell repertoires in cytomegalovirus infection. About the research overall: Researchers turned to recently identified HLA-C-restricted CMV epitopes as well as well-studied HLA-B-restricted ones. In public TCR beta signatures, there were indications of both CMV infection and matching HLA type.

Study outcomes and limitations: Ex vivo responses were dominated by HLA-C-restricted CMV-specific TCR beta clonotypes. People with CMV and the relevant HLA were identified by cumulative public TCR beta family frequency.

TCRdb re-derived calls from the reads in MiXCR, one entry per CDR3 protein. The table lists about 150,000 distinct CDR3 sequences, approximately 30% of them singletons. The V end was cut by 4 bases, the J end by 6 bases, with 10 bases between. The CDR3 has 13 residues. CDR1 is SGHNT and CDR2 is YYREEE in the germline V gene (reference sequence). Material: CD8+ T cells from cultured PBMCs, obtained from culture after CMV antigen stimulation. The V gene is TRBV5-4, the J gene TRBJ2-2; no clear D gene. This clonotype originated in a human donor in good health (CMV status not recorded). Some clones in this sample may be carry-over from other donors' samples. The CDR3 bases are TGTGCCAGCAGCCAGAAAGGGCCCGGGGAGCTGTTTTTT. Encoded protein: CASSQKGPGELFF. Full variable domain (remainder filled in from reference TRBV5-4 and TRBJ2-2): ETGVTQSPTHLIKTRGQQVTLRCSSQSGHNTVSWYQQALGQGPQFIFQYYREEENGRGNFPPRFSGLQFPNYSSELNVNALELDDSALYLCASSQKGPGELFFGEGSRLTVL.